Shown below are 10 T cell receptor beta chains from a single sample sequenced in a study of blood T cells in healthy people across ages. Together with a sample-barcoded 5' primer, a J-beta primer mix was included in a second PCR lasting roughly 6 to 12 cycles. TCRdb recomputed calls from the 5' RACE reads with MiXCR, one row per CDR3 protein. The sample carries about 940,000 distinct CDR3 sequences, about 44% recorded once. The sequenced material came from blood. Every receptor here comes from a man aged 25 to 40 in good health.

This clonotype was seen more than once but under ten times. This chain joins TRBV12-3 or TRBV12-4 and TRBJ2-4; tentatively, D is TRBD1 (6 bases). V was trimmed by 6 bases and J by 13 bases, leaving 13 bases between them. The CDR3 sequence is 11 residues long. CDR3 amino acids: CASSYRERQYF. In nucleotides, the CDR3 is TGTGCCAGCAGCTACAGGGAGAGGCAGTACTTC.

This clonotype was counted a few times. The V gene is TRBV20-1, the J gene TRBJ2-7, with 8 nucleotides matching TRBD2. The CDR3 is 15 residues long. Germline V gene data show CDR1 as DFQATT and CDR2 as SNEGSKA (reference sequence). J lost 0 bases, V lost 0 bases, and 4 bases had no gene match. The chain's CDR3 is CSAREERGLSYEQYF. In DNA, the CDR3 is TGCAGTGCTAGAGAGGAGCGGGGGCTCTCCTACGAGCAGTACTTC.

The CDR3 region has the DNA TGCAGTGCCTGGACTAGCGGATCCTACAATGAGCAGTTCTTC. As protein: CSAWTSGSYNEQFF. The J gene is TRBJ2-1, the V gene TRBV20-1, with 10 bases identical to TRBD2. Per germline, CDR1 DFQATT and CDR2 SNEGSKA (reference sequence). Germline trimming cut 6 bases from V and 1 base from J; bases unmatched to any gene: 3. The CDR3 extends over 14 amino acids.

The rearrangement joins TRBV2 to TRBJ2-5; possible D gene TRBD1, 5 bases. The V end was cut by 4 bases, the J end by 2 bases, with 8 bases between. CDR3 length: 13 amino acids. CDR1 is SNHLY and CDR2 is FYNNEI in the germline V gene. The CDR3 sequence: CASSGQGQETQYF. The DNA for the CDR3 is TGTGCCAGCAGTGGTCAGGGACAAGAGACCCAGTACTTC.

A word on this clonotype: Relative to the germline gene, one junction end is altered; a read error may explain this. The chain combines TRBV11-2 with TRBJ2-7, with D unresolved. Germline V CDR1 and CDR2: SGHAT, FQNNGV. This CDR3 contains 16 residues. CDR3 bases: TGTGCCAGTAGCTTAGAGCTTCGGTGGAGCTCCTACGAGCAGTACTTC. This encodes CASSLELRWSSYEQYF. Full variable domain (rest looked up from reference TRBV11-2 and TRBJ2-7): EAGVAQSPRYKIIEKRQSVAFWCNPISGHATLYWYQQILGQGPKLLIQFQNNGVVDDSQLPKDRFSAERLKGVDSTLKIQPAKLEDSAVYLCASSLELRWSSYEQYFGPGTRLTVT.

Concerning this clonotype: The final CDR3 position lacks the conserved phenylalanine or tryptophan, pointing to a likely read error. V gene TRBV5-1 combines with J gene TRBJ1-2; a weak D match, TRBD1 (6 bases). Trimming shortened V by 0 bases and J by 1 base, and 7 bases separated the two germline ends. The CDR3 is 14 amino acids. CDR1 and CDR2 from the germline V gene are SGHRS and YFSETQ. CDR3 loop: CASSLGQDNYGYTL. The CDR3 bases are TGCGCCAGCAGCTTGGGACAGGATAACTATGGCTACACCTTA.

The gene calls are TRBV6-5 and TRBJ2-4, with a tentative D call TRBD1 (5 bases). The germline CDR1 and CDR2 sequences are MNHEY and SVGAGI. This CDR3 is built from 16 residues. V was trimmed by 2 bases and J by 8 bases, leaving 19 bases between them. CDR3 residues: CASSYGPGPNEDIQYF. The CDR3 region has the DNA TGTGCCAGCAGTTACGGTCCAGGGCCCAATGAGGACATTCAGTACTTC.

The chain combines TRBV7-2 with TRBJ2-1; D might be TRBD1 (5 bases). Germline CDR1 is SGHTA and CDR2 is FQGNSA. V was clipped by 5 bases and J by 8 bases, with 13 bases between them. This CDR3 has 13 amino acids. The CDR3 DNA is TGTGCCAGCAGCCCAGCAGGCAGGGATGAGCAGTTCTTC. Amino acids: CASSPAGRDEQFF.

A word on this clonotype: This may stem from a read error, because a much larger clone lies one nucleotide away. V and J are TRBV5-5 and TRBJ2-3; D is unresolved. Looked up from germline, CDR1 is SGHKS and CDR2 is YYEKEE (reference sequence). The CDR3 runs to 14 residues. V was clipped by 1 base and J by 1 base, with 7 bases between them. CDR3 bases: TGTGCCAGCAGCTTGCATGCGGGCACAGATACGCAGTATTTT. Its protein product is CASSLHAGTDTQYF.

CDR3 DNA: TGCGCCAGCAGCCAAGAGAATGCCCGGCCTGGGCAGTTCTTC. This gives the protein CASSQENARPGQFF. This rearrangement joins TRBV4-1 to TRBJ2-1; the D is unclear. V was pared by 0 bases and J by 12 bases, with 15 bases between. This CDR3 is 14 amino acids long. Germline lookup yields CDR1 MGHRA and CDR2 YSYEKL.